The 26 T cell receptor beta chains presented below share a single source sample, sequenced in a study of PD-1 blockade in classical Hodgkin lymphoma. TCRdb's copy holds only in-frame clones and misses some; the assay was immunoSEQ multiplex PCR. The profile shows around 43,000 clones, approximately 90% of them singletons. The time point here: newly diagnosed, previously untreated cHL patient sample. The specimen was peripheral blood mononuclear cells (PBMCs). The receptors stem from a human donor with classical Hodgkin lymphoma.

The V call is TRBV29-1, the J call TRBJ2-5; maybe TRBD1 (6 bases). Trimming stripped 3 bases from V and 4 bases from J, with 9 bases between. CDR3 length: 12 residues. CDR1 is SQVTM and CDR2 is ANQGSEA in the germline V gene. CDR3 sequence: CSVEPRGETQYF. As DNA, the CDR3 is TGCAGCGTTGAGCCCAGGGGAGAGACCCAGTACTTC.

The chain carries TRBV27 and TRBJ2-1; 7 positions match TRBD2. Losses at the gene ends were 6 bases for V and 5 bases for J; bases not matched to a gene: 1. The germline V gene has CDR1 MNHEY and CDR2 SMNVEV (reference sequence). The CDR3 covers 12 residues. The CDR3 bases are TGTGCCAGCAGAGCGGGGCACAATGAGCAGTTCTTC. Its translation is CASRAGHNEQFF.

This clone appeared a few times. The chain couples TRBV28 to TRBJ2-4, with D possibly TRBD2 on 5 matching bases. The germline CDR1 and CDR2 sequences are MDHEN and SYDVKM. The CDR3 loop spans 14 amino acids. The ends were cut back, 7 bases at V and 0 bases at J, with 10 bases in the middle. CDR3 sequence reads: CASNPGLAKNIQYF. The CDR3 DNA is TGTGCCAGCAACCCAGGACTAGCCAAAAACATTCAGTACTTC.

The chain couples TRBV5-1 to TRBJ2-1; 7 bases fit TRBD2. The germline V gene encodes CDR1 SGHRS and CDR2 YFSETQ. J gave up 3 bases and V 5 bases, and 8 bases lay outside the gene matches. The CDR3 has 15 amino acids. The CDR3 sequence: CASRTAGALYNEQFF. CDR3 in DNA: TGCGCCAGCAGGACGGCGGGAGCTCTCTACAATGAGCAGTTCTTC.

For the CDR3, the DNA is TGTGCCAGCAGTTATTCGACAGGGAACCTCCTGACTTTC. Translation: CASSYSTGNLLTF. The gene calls are TRBV6-5 and TRBJ2-6; TRBD1 matches at 7 bases. Trimming took 3 bases from V and 14 from J; bases not matched to a gene: 7. In germline, CDR1 is MNHEY, CDR2 SVGAGI. The CDR3 contains 13 residues.

The CDR3 DNA is TGTGCCAGCAGCTTTACCGGGGGGGGTGGCTACACCTTC. It is translated as CASSFTGGGGYTF. This chain joins TRBV5-4 and TRBJ1-2; D possibly corresponds to TRBD1 (5 bases). CDR1 and CDR2 (germline): SGHNT, YYREEE (reference sequence). The CDR3 totals 13 residues. The V and J ends lost 2 bases and 7 bases respectively, with 12 bases between them.

The CDR3 region has the DNA TGTGCCAGCAGCCATAATTGGGGGACAGCTCCAACAGATACGCAGTATTTT. Protein sequence: CASSHNWGTAPTDTQYF. The rearrangement links TRBV7-3 to TRBJ2-3; 7 positions agree with TRBD1. Trimming at V came to 5 bases and at J to 3 bases, leaving 14 bases not matched to a gene. Per the germline V gene, CDR1 is SGHTA and CDR2 is FQGTGA. This CDR3 has 17 residues.

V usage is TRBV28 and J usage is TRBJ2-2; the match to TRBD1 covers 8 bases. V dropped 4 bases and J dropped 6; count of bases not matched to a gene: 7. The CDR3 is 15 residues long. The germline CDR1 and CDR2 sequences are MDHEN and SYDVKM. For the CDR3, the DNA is TGTGCCAGCAGTTCTGGACAGGGAAGGGCCGGGGAGCTGTTTTTT. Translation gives CASSSGQGRAGELFF.

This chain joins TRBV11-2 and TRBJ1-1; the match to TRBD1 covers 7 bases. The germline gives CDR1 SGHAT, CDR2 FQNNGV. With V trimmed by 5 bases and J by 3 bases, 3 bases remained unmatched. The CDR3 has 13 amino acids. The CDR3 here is CASSADRDTEAFF. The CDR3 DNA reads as TGTGCCAGCAGCGCAGACAGGGACACTGAAGCTTTCTTT.

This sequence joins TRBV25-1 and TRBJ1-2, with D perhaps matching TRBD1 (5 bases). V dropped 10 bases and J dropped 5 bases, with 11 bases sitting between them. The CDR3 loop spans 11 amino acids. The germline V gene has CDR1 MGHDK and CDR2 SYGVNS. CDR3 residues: CATTEGYGYTF. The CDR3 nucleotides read TGTGCCACTACGGAGGGGTATGGCTACACCTTC.

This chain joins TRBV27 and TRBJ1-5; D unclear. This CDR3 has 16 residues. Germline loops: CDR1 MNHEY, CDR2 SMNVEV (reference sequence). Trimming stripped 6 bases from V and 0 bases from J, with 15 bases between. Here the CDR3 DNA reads TGTGCCAGCAGGTTGGGAGGGCTGGGTAGCAATCAGCCCCAGCATTTT. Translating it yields CASRLGGLGSNQPQHF.

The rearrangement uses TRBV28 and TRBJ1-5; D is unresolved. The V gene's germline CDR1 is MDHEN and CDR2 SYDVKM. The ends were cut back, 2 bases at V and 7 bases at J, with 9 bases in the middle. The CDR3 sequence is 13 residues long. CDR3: CASSLRPSQPQHF. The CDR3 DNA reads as TGTGCCAGCAGTTTAAGACCGAGCCAGCCCCAGCATTTT.

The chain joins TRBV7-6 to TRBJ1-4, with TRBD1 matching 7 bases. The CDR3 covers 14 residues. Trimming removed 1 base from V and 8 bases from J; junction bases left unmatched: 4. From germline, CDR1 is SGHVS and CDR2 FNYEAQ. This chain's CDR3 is CASSLEGAWEKLFF. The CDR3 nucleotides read TGTGCCAGCAGCTTAGAGGGGGCCTGGGAAAAACTGTTTTTT. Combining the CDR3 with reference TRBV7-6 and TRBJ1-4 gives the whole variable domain GAGVSQSPRYKVTKRGQDVALRCDPISGHVSLYWYRQALGQGPEFLTYFNYEAQQDKSGLPNDRFSAERPEGSISTLTIQRTEQRDSAMYRCASSLEGAWEKLFFGSGTQLSVL.

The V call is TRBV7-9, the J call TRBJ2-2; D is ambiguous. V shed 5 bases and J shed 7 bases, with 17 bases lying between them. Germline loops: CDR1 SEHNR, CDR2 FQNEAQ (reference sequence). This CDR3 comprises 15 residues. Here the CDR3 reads CASSLGLTGSGELFF. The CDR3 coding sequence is TGTGCCAGCAGCCTGGGCCTCACCGGTAGCGGGGAGCTGTTTTTT.

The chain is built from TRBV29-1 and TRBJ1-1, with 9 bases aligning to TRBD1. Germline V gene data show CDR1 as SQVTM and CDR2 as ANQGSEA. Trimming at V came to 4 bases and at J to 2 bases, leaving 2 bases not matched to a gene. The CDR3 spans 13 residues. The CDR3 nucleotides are TGCAGCGTTGGGGACAGGGCCAACACTGAAGCTTTCTTT. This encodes CSVGDRANTEAFF.

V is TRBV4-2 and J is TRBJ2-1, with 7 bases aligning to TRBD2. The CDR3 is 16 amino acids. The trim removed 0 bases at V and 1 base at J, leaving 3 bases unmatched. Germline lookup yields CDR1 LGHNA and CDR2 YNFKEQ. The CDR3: CASSQEGGLSYNEQFF. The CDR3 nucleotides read TGTGCCAGCAGCCAAGAGGGGGGGTTATCCTACAATGAGCAGTTCTTC.

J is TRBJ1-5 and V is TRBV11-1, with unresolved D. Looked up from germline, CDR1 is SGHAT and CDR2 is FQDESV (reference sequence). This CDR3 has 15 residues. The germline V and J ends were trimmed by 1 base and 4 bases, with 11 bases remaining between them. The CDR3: CASSLEGSWNQPQHF. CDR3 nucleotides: TGTGCCAGCAGCTTAGAAGGCAGTTGGAATCAGCCCCAGCATTTT.

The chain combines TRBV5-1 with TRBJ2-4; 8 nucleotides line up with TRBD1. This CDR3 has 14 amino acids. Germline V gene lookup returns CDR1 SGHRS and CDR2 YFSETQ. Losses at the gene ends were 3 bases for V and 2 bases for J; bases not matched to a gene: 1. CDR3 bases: TGCGCCAGCAGCTCCAGGGGGCCCAAAAACATTCAGTACTTC. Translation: CASSSRGPKNIQYF.

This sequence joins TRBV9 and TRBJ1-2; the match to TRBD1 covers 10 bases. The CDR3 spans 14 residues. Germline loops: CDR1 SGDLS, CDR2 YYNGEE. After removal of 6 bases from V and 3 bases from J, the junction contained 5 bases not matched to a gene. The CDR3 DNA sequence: TGTGCCAGCACTAGACAGGGGGCGGACTATGGCTACACCTTC. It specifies CASTRQGADYGYTF.

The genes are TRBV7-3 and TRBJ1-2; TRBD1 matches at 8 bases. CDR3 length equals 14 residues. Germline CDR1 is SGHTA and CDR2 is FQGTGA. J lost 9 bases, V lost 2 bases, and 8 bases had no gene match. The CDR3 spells CASSLWPGGVSYTF. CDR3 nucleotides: TGTGCCAGCAGCTTATGGCCAGGGGGCGTAAGCTACACCTTC.

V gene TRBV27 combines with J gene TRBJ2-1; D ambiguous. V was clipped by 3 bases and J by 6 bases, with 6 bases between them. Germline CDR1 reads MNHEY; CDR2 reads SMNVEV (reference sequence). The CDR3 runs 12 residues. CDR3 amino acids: CASSFPGNEQFF. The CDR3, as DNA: TGTGCCAGCAGTTTTCCGGGCAATGAGCAGTTCTTC.

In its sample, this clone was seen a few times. The CDR3 DNA reads TGTGCCAGCAGCGTAGAGGGCGGCGCCCGGGGGGAGCTGTTTTTT. It specifies CASSVEGGARGELFF. The chain employs TRBV9 and TRBJ2-2; no definite D call. Germline V gene lookup returns CDR1 SGDLS and CDR2 YYNGEE. V lost 0 bases and J lost 8, with 14 bases in between. This CDR3 is built from 15 residues.

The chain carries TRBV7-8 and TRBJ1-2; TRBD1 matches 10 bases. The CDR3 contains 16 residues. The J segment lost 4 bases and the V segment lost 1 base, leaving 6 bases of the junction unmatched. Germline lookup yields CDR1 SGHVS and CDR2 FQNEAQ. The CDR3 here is CASSLVRDRGGYGYTF. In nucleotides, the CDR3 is TGTGCCAGCAGCTTAGTCCGGGACAGGGGTGGCTATGGCTACACCTTC.

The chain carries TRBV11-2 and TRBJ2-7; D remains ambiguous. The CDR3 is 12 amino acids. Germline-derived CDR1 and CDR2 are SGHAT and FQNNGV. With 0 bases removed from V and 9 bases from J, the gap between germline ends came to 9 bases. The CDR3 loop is CASSLDRWVQYF. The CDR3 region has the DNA TGTGCCAGCAGCTTAGATAGGTGGGTGCAGTACTTC.

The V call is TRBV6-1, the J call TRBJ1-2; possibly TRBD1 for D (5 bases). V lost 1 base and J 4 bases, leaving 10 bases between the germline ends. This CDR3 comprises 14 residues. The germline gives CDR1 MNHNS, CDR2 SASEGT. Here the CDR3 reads CASSEGRQRYGYTF. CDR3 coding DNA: TGTGCCAGCAGTGAAGGACGACAGCGCTATGGCTACACCTTC.

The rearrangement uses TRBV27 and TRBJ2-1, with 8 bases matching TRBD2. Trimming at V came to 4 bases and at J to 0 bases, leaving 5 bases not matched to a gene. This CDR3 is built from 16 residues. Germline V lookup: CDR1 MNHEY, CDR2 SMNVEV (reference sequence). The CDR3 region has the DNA TGTGCCAGCAGTTCTACCGGGAGGGCCTCCTACAATGAGCAGTTCTTC. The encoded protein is CASSSTGRASYNEQFF.